These T cell receptor beta chains were read from a single sample in a study of shared T cell receptors in the human thymus. Clones were sequenced by immunoSEQ multiplex PCR, and TCRdb holds only the in-frame ones, with some missing. This sample carries over 650,000 clones, 80% to 90% of them seen once, and the ten largest clones take 0.0094%. Another study also made use of these data, one on human thymus T cells.

The sequenced sample was thymocytes. Receptors were obtained from a boy under two years old with a congenital heart defect. Both conserved end residues are part of each CDR3.

cdr3_length	v_call	j_call	cdr3_aa
17	TRBV14	TRBJ1-1	CASSPHSVRRMNTEAFF
13	TRBV5-1	TRBJ1-2	CASSIGQGNGYTF
15	TRBV7-9	TRBJ2-3	CASSLPGQRIDTQYF
17	TRBV9	TRBJ2-3	CASSVGVGGVRTDTQYF
15	TRBV29-1	TRBJ1-1	CSACPTSMSINEAFF
16	TRBV7-2	TRBJ2-3	CASSLASGGPTDTQYF
16	TRBV5-6	TRBJ2-7	CASSYASGTSLCEQYF
13	TRBV7-2	TRBJ2-3	CASSLSSTDTQYF
14	TRBV27	TRBJ2-2	CASRVRGGTGELFF
16	TRBV5-1	TRBJ2-3	CASSSPAGRAKDTQYF
14	TRBV5-1	TRBJ1-1	CASSLLGGNTEAFF
18	TRBV4-1	TRBJ1-1	CASSQEPGTGQKNTEAFF
15	TRBV12-5	TRBJ2-2	CASGSGAPNTGELFF
15	TRBV28	TRBJ1-5	CASSLRTMADQPQHF
18	TRBV19	TRBJ2-1	CASSTRRSGGPPYNEQFF
16	TRBV30	TRBJ1-2	CAWSVPAGGEDYGYTF
13	TRBV13	TRBJ2-7	CASSLRLVGEQYF
16	TRBV7-9	TRBJ2-1	CASSFPGTSGSNEQFF
16	TRBV7-2	TRBJ2-2	CASTWRASGIAGELFF
16	TRBV30	TRBJ2-2	CATPGLTLLRTGELFF
17	TRBV28	TRBJ2-3	CASSSGLAGGPPDTQYF
12	TRBV30	TRBJ2-3	CAWSIGTDTQYF
15	TRBV27	TRBJ2-7	CASSPPTGGGYEQYF
19	TRBV14	TRBJ2-7	CASSQERGKGDTEIYEQYF
22	TRBV9	TRBJ2-3	CASSVVGRASGREGTSTDTQYF
18	TRBV25-1	TRBJ2-1	CASSERRGAGVSYNEQFF
15	TRBV7-2	TRBJ2-7	CASSFGQGQSYEQYF
14	TRBV11-2	TRBJ1-2	CASSYSQGADGYTF
16	TRBV4-3	TRBJ2-3	CASSQDIGSFPDTQYF
16	TRBV18	TRBJ1-1	CASSPHFRGWNTEAFF
15	TRBV15	TRBJ1-4	CATRGEAGVGEKLFF
18	TRBV7-3	TRBJ1-1	CASSLLRWESLLNTEAFF
16	TRBV5-4	TRBJ2-1	CASRPGLAGDDLGQFF
13	TRBV29-1	TRBJ2-4	CSVEALAKNIQYF
17	TRBV28	TRBJ1-6	CASSQDRPGPYNSPLHF
13	TRBV28	TRBJ2-3	CASRSGCTDTQYF
14	TRBV30	TRBJ2-7	CAWAAPDNPYEQYF
15	TRBV4-1	TRBJ2-7	CASSQEYRGAYEQYF
10	TRBV20-1	TRBJ2-3	CSAIFDTQYF
14	TRBV6-5	TRBJ2-1	CASTPGLAGGMQFF
14	TRBV6-4	TRBJ2-3	CASSAGGGTDTQYF
13	TRBV5-5	TRBJ1-2	CASSLLEFTGYTF
18	TRBV28	TRBJ2-1	CASSLSGRASVSYNEQFF
17	TRBV5-1	TRBJ2-7	CASSLGTGGPIPYEQYF